The present T cell receptor beta chain was sequenced within a study of shared clonotypes between healthy human individuals. About the research overall: The study drew on a couple of women and three men aged 18 to 49 as donors.

For this clone: As yet, its antigen is unknown. Other DNA sequences from this sample encode an identical CDR3 as well.

Study results and caveats: As a rule, naive subsets had a larger estimated richness than memory subsets.

V was pared by 6 bases and J by 1 base, with 9 bases of the junction left unmatched. Looked up from germline, CDR1 is SQVTM and CDR2 is ANQGSEA. This CDR3 has 14 residues. Across several immunoSEQ plates, the genomic DNA of each subset was split evenly. Measured with immunoSEQ multiplex PCR; TCRdb has only the in-frame clones, and not every one. The sample lists under 1,100,000 clones; more than 60% were seen once. The chain links TRBV29-1 to TRBJ2-7, with 7 positions matching TRBD2. The source is a man aged 18-30 years in good health. Material for sequencing was memory CD4+ T cells sorted from blood. Subset: CD45RA-negative fraction. The DNA for the CDR3 is TGCAGCGTACGTGGCGGGAGCAATTCCTACGAGCAGTACTTC. This translates into CSVRGGSNSYEQYF.